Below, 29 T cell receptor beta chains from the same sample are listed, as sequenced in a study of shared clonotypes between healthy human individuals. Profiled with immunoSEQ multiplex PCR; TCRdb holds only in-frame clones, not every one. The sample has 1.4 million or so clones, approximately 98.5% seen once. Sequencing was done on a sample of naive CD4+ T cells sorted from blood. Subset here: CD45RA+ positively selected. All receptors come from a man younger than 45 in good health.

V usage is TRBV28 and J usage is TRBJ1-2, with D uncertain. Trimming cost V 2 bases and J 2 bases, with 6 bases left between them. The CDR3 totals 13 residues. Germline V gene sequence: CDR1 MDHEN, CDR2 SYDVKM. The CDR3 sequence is CASSLVPNYGYTF. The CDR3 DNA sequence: TGTGCCAGCAGTTTAGTACCGAACTATGGCTACACCTTC.

CDR3 sequence reads: CASSAGLADSYEQYF. The CDR3 nucleotides are TGTGCCAGCAGCGCGGGACTAGCGGACTCCTACGAGCAGTACTTC. The rearrangement uses TRBV9 and TRBJ2-7; 11 bases agree with TRBD2. The V and J ends lost 3 bases and 0 bases, in that order; junction bases with no gene match: 2. CDR1 is SGDLS, CDR2 YYNGEE, per germline. The CDR3 is 15 amino acids.

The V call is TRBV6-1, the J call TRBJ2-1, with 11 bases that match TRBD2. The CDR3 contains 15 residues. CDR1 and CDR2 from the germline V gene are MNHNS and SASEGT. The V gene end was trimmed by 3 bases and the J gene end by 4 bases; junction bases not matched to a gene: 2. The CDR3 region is CASSEGTSGYNEQFF. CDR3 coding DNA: TGTGCCAGCAGTGAGGGGACTAGCGGATACAATGAGCAGTTCTTC.

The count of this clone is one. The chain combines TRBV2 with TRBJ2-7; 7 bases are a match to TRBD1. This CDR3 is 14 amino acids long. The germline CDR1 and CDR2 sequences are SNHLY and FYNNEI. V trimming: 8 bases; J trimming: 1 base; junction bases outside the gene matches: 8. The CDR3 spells CASDPGTVSYEQYF. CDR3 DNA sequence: TGTGCCAGCGACCCCGGGACAGTATCCTACGAGCAGTACTTC. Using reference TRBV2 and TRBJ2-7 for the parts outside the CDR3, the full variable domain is EPEVTQTPSHQVTQMGQEVILRCVPISNHLYFYWYRQILGQKVEFLVSFYNNEISEKSEIFDDQFSVERPDGSNFTLKIRSTKLEDSAMYFCASDPGTVSYEQYFGPGTRLTVT.

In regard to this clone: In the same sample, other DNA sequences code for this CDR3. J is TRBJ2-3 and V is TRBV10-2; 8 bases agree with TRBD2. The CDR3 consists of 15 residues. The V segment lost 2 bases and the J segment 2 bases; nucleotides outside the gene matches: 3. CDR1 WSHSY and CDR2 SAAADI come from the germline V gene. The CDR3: CASSEVGRATDTQYF. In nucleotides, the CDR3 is TGCGCCAGCAGTGAGGTCGGGAGGGCCACAGATACGCAGTATTTT.

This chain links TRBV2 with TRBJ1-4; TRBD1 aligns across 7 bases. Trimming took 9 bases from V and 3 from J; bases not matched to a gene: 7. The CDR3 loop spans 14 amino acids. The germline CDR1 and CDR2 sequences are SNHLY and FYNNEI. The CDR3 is CASARQGPNEKLFF. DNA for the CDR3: TGTGCCAGTGCAAGACAGGGTCCTAATGAAAAACTGTTTTTT.

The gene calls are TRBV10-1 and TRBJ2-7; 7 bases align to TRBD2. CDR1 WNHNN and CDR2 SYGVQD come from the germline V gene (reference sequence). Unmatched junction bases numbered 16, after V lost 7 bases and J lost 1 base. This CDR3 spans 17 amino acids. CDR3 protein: CASKRRRGRGSSYEQYF. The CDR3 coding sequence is TGCGCCAGCAAACGGCGTCGGGGACGCGGGAGTTCCTACGAGCAGTACTTC.

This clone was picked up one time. CDR3 bases: TGTGCCAGCAGCGTAGCTACACAGGGGACGAGTACGCAGTATTTT. Amino acid sequence: CASSVATQGTSTQYF. V gene TRBV9 combines with J gene TRBJ2-3, with 7 nucleotides matching TRBD1. Per the germline V gene, CDR1 is SGDLS and CDR2 is YYNGEE. CDR3 size: 15 residues. V shed 0 bases and J 8 bases; nucleotides not matched to a gene: 9.

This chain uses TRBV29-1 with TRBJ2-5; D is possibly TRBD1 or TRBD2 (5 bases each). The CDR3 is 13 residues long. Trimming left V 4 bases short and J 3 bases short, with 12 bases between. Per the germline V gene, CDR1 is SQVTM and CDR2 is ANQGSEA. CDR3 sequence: CSVGNRGEETQYF. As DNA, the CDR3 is TGCAGCGTTGGTAATCGGGGCGAAGAGACCCAGTACTTC. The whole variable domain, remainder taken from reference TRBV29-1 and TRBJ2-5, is SAVISQKPSRDICQRGTSLTIQCQVDSQVTMMFWYRQQPGQSLTLIATANQGSEATYESGFVIDKFPISRPNLTFSTLTVSNMSPEDSSIYLCSVGNRGEETQYFGPGTRLLVL.

The CDR3 reads CASSLEPGGNTEAFF. The CDR3 coding sequence is TGCGCCAGCAGCTTGGAACCTGGCGGGAACACTGAAGCTTTCTTT. The V gene is TRBV5-1, the J gene TRBJ1-1, with D hard to call. The CDR3 runs 15 residues. The germline gives CDR1 SGHRS, CDR2 YFSETQ. V gave up 0 bases and J gave up 1 base, with 10 bases separating them.

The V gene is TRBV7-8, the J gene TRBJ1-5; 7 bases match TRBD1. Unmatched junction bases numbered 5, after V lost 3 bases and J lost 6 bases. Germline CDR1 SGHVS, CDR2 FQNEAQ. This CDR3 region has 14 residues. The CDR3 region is CASSFGQATQPQHF. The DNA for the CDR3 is TGTGCCAGCAGCTTCGGACAGGCTACTCAGCCCCAGCATTTT.

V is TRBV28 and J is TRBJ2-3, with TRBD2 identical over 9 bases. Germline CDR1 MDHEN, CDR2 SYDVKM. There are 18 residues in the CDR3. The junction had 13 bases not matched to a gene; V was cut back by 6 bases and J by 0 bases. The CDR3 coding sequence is TGTGCCAGCAGCTCAAGCGGCGGGCTAGCGGGGAGCACAGATACGCAGTATTTT. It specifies CASSSSGGLAGSTDTQYF.

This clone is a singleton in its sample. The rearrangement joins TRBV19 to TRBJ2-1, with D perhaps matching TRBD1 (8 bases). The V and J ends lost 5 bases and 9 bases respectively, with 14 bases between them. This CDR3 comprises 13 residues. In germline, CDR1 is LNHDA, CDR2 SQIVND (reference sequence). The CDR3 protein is CASSEHRGGEQFF. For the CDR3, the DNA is TGTGCCAGTAGTGAGCACAGGGGGGGTGAGCAGTTCTTC.

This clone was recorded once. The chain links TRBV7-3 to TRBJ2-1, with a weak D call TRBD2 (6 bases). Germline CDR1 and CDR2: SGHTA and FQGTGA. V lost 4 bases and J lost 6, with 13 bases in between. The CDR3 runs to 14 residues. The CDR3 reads CASSSSGTFNEQFF. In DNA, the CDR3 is TGTGCCAGCAGCTCATCCGGGACTTTCAATGAGCAGTTCTTC.

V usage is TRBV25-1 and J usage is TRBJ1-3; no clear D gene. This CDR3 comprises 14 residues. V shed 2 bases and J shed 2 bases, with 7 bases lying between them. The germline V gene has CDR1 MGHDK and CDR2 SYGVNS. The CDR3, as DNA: TGTGCCAGCAGTGAACCACGGACTGGAAACACCATATATTTT. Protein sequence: CASSEPRTGNTIYF.

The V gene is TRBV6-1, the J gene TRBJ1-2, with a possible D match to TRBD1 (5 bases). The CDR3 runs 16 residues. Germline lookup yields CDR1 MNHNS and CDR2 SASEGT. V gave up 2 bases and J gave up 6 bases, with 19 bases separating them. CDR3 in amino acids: CASSERGSKWRHGYTF. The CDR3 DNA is TGTGCCAGCAGTGAAAGGGGCTCCAAATGGCGTCATGGCTACACCTTC.

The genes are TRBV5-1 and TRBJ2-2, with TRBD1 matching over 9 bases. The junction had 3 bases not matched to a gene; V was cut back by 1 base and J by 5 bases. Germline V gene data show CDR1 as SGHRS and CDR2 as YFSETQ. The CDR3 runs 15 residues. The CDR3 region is CASSLLQGATGELFF. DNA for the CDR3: TGCGCCAGCAGCTTGCTACAGGGGGCTACCGGGGAGCTGTTTTTT.

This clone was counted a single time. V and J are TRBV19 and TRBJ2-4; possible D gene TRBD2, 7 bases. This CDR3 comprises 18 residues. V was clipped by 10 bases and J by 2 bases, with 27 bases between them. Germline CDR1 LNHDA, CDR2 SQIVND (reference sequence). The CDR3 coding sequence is TGTGCCACCAGCGAGTTAGGGGGAGGGCCTCTGACCAAAAACATTCAGTACTTC. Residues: CATSELGGGPLTKNIQYF.

DNA of the CDR3: TGCAGCGTTCTCGACCCGTGGCAAGAGACCCAGTACTTC. This codes for CSVLDPWQETQYF. The V and J genes are TRBV29-1 and TRBJ2-5; D gene unclear. The ends were cut back, 5 bases at V and 2 bases at J, with 12 bases in the middle. CDR3 length: 13 residues. Germline V gene sequence: CDR1 SQVTM, CDR2 ANQGSEA.

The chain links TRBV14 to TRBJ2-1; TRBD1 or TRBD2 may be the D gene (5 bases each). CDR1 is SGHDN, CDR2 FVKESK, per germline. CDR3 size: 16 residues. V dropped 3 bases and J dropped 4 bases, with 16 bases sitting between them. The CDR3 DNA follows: TGTGCCAGCAGCCACATATCCGGGACGAATTACAATGAGCAGTTCTTC. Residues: CASSHISGTNYNEQFF.

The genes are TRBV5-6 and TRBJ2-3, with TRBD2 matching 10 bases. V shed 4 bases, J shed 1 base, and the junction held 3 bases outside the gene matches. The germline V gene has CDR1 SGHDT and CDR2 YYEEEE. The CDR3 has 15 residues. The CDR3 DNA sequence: TGTGCCAGCAGCACCACTAGCGGGGGCACAGATACGCAGTATTTT. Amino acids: CASSTTSGGTDTQYF.

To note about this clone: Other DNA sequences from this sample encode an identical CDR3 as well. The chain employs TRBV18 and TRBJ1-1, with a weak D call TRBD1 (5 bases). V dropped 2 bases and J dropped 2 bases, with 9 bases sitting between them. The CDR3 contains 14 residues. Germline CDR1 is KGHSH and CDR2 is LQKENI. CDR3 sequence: CASSPSQGNTEAFF. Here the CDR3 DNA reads TGTGCCAGCTCACCATCGCAGGGAAACACTGAAGCTTTCTTT. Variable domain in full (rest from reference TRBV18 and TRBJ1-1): NAGVMQNPRHLVRRRGQEARLRCSPMKGHSHVYWYRQLPEEGLKFMVYLQKENIIDESGMPKERFSAEFPKEGPSILRIQQVVRGDSAAYFCASSPSQGNTEAFFGQGTRLTVV.

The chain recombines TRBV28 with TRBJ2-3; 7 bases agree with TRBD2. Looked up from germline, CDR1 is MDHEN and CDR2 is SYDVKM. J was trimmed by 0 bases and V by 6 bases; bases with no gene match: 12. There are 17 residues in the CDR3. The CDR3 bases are TGTGCCAGCAGATTTAGCGGGTTACCCACTAGCACAGATACGCAGTATTTT. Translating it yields CASRFSGLPTSTDTQYF.

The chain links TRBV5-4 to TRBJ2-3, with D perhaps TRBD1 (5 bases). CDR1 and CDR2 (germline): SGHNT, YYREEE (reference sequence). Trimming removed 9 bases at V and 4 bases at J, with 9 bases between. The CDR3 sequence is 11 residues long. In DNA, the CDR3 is TGTGCCATCAAAGGGGCAGATACGCAGTATTTT. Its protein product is CAIKGADTQYF.

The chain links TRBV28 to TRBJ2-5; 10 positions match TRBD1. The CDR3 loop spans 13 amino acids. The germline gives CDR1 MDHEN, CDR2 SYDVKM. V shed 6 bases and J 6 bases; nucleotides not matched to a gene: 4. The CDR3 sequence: CASRMTGGQTQYF. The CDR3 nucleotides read TGTGCCAGCAGAATGACAGGGGGCCAGACCCAGTACTTC.

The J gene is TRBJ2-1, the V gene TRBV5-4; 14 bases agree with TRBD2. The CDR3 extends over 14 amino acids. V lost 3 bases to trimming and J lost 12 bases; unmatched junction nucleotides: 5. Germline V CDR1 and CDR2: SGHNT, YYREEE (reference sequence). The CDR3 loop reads CASSWGLAGEVQFF. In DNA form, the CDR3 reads TGTGCCAGCAGCTGGGGACTAGCGGGAGAGGTGCAGTTCTTC.

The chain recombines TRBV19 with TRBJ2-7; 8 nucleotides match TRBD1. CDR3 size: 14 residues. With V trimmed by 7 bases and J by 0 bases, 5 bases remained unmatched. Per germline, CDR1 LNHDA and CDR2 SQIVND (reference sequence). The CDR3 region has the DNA TGTGCCAGTAATCCAGGGGGCTTCTCCTACGAGCAGTACTTC. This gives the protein CASNPGGFSYEQYF. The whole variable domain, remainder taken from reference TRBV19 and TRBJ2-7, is DGGITQSPKYLFRKEGQNVTLSCEQNLNHDAMYWYRQDPGQGLRLIYYSQIVNDFQKGDIAEGYSVSREKKESFPLTVTSAQKNPTAFYLCASNPGGFSYEQYFGPGTRLTVT.

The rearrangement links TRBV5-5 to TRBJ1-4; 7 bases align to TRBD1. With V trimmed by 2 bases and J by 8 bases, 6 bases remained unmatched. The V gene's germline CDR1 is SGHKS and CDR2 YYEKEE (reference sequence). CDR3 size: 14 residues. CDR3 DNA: TGTGCCAGCAGCTTAGGGGGCGCCTTGGAAAAACTGTTTTTT. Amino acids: CASSLGGALEKLFF.

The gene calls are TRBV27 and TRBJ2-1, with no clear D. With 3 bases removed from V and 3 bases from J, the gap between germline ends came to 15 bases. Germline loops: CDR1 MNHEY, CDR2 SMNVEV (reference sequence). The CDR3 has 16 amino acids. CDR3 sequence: CASSFLRLDNYNEQFF. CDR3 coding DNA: TGTGCCAGCAGTTTCCTTCGCCTTGACAACTACAATGAGCAGTTCTTC.